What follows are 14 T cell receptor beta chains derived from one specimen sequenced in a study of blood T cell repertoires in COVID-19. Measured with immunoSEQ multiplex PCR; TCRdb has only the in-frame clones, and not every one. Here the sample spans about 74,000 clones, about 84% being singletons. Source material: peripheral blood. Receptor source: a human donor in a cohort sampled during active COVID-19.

The CDR3 loop reads CASRGTSGSYWETQYF. In DNA form, the CDR3 reads TGTGCCAGCAGGGGGACTAGCGGGAGTTATTGGGAGACCCAGTACTTC. The chain recombines TRBV2 with TRBJ2-5, with 14 bases fitting TRBD2. After removal of 6 bases from V and 5 bases from J, the junction contained 8 bases not matched to a gene. This CDR3 contains 16 residues. CDR1 and CDR2 from the germline V gene are SNHLY and FYNNEI.

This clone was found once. The CDR3 region is CASSLSSAGGGEKLFF. DNA for the CDR3: TGTGCCAGCAGCTTGAGTTCTGCTGGGGGGGGAGAAAAACTGTTTTTT. The chain employs TRBV5-4 and TRBJ1-4; D may be TRBD1 (5 bases). The CDR3 contains 16 residues. V lost 1 base to trimming and J lost 8 bases, with 18 bases between them. Germline loops: CDR1 SGHNT, CDR2 YYREEE (reference sequence).

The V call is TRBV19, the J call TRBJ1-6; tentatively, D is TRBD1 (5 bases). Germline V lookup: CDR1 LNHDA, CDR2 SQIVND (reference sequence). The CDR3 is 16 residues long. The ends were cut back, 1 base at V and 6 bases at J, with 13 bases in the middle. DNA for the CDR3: TGTGCCAGTAGTATAGCTGAAGGGGCGCTTAATTCACCCCTCCACTTT. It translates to CASSIAEGALNSPLHF.

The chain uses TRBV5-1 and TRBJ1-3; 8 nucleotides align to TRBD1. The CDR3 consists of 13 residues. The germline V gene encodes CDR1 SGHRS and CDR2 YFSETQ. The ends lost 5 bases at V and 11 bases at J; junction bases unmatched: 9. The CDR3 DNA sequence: TGCGCCAGCAGAACAGGGGGTGATACCTCCATATATTTT. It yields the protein CASRTGGDTSIYF.

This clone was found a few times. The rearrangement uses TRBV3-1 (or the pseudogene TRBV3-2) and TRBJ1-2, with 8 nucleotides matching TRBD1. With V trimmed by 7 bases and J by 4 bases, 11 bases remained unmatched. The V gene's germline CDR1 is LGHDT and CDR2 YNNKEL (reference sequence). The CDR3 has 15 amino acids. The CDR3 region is CASTLKGTGVYGYTF. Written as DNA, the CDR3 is TGTGCCAGCACCCTTAAAGGGACAGGAGTCTATGGCTACACCTTC.

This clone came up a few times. The CDR3 sequence: CASTEQVNQPQHF. CDR3 DNA sequence: TGTGCCAGCACTGAACAGGTCAATCAGCCCCAGCATTTT. The chain recombines TRBV6-4 with TRBJ1-5, with D possibly being TRBD1 (5 bases). With 7 bases removed from V and 3 bases from J, the gap between germline ends came to 10 bases. The CDR3 length is 13 residues. Germline CDR1 reads MRHNA; CDR2 reads SNTAGT.

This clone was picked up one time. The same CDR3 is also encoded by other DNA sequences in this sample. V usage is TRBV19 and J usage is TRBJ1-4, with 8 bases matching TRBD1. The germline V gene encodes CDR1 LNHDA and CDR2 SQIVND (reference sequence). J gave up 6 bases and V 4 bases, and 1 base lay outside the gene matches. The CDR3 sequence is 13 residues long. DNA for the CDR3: TGTGCCAGTAGTACGACAGGGGATGAAAAACTGTTTTTT. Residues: CASSTTGDEKLFF.

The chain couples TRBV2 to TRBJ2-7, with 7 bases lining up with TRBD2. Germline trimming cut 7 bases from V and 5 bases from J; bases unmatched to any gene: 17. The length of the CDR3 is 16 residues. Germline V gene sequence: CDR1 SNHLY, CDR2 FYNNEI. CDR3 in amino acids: CASIQRRELFPNEQYF. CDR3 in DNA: TGTGCCAGCATTCAAAGGCGGGAGTTGTTCCCCAACGAGCAGTACTTC.

The CDR3 reads CASRTGTGVYEQYF. In nucleotides, the CDR3 is TGCGCCAGCAGGACCGGGACAGGGGTCTACGAGCAGTACTTC. The gene calls are TRBV5-1 and TRBJ2-7; 10 bases agree with TRBD1. V trimming: 5 bases; J trimming: 3 bases; junction bases outside the gene matches: 5. Germline lookup yields CDR1 SGHRS and CDR2 YFSETQ. The CDR3 is made up of 14 amino acids.

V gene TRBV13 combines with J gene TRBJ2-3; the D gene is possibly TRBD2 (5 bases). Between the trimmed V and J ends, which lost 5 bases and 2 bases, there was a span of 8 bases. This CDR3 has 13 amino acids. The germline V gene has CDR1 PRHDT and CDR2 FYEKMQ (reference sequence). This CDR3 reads CASSREITDTQYF. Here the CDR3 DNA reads TGTGCCAGCAGCCGGGAAATCACAGATACGCAGTATTTT.

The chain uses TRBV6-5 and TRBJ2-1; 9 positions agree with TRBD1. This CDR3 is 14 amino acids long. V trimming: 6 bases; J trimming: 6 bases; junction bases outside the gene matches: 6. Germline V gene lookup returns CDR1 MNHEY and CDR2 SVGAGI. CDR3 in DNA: TGTGCCAGCAGACGGACAGGGGTTCCCAATGAGCAGTTCTTC. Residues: CASRRTGVPNEQFF.

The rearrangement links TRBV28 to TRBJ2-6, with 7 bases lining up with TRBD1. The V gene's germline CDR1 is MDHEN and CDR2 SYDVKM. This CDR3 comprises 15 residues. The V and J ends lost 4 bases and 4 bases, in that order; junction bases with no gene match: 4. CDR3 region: CASSSTGIGANVLTF. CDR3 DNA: TGTGCCAGCAGTTCGACAGGGATCGGGGCCAACGTCCTGACTTTC.

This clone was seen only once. CDR3 region: CASSLERDQPQHF. In nucleotides, the CDR3 is TGTGCCAGCAGTTTAGAGAGGGATCAGCCCCAGCATTTT. This chain joins TRBV12-3 or TRBV12-4 and TRBJ1-5; D unclear. V was shortened by 1 base and J by 5 bases, with 6 bases between the two germline ends. This CDR3 is 13 amino acids long.

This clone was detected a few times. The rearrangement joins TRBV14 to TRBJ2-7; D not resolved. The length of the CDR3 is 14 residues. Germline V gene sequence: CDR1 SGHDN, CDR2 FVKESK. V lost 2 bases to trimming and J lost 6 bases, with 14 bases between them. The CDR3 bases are TGTGCCAGCAGCCAAAGCCCAGTGAGGTTCGAGCAGTACTTC. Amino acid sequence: CASSQSPVRFEQYF.